This TCR beta chain derives from a study of T cell repertoires in cytomegalovirus infection. One entry per CDR3 protein results from TCRdb running MiXCR on the reads. This table holds roughly 120,000 distinct CDR3 sequences, 32% found once. The CDR3 totals 14 residues. Germline V gene lookup returns CDR1 SGHVT and CDR2 SQSDAQ. V was cut by 1 base and J by 2 bases, with 9 bases left in between. With respect to this clonotype: The antigen is unknown.

The V and J genes are TRBV7-4 and TRBJ2-7, with D tentatively TRBD1 or TRBD2 (5 bases each). The TCR originated in a human donor in good health (CMV status not recorded). Some clones in this sample may be carry-over from other donors' samples. The material was CD8+ T cells from cultured PBMCs, obtained from culture after CMV antigen stimulation. CDR3 sequence reads: CASSLDEGTYEQYF. The CDR3, as DNA: TGTGCCAGCAGCTTAGATGAGGGGACCTACGAGCAGTACTTC.